These T cell receptor beta chains were read from a single sample in a study of CD8 T cells in ankylosing spondylitis. TCRdb reanalysed the 5' RACE reads using MiXCR and keeps one entry per CDR3 protein. Of around 340,000 distinct CDR3 sequences listed, around 15% are singletons. Sequencing was done on a sample of blood, either unsorted or a sorted T cell fraction (not recorded which). The source of these receptors is a male donor with ankylosing spondylitis or in good health (not recorded which). Both conserved end residues are trimmed from each CDR3. Fields, in order: V gene, clone size, J gene, CDR3 protein. Clone size, where shown, is once, few, many, or a class for clones that have expanded.

v_gene: TRBV4-1; abundance: few; j_gene: TRBJ1-2; CDR3aa: ASSQGRLGDRGRHNGGYT
v_gene: TRBV20-1; abundance: many; j_gene: TRBJ2-5; CDR3aa: SATSKETQY
v_gene: TRBV20-1; abundance: many; j_gene: TRBJ2-3; CDR3aa: SAVLAGADTQY
v_gene: TRBV20-1; abundance: few; j_gene: TRBJ1-5; CDR3aa: SATAGQGNQPQH
v_gene: TRBV7-2; abundance: few; j_gene: TRBJ2-2; CDR3aa: ASSMGPLGTGELF
v_gene: TRBV7-9; abundance: few; j_gene: TRBJ2-3; CDR3aa: ASSSRDTNTDTQY
v_gene: TRBV11-2; abundance: many; j_gene: TRBJ2-2; CDR3aa: ASSSGVGGELF
v_gene: TRBV27; abundance: -; j_gene: TRBJ1-5; CDR3aa: ASSFDRWGNQPQH
v_gene: TRBV11-2; abundance: -; j_gene: TRBJ2-1; CDR3aa: ASSRTREGLYNEQF
v_gene: TRBV11-3; abundance: -; j_gene: TRBJ2-4; CDR3aa: ASSSRGSRAKNIQY
v_gene: TRBV12-3/TRBV12-4; abundance: few; j_gene: TRBJ2-1; CDR3aa: ASSLRTTGGLYNEQF
v_gene: TRBV5-1; abundance: -; j_gene: TRBJ2-3; CDR3aa: ASSGGQGRTDTQY
v_gene: TRBV4-1; abundance: few; j_gene: TRBJ2-7; CDR3aa: ASSQDYKGAYEQY
v_gene: TRBV12-3/TRBV12-4; abundance: many; j_gene: TRBJ1-5; CDR3aa: ASSLIQGGQPQH
v_gene: TRBV5-1; abundance: few; j_gene: TRBJ2-1; CDR3aa: ASSPLAGGINEQF
v_gene: TRBV21-1; abundance: -; j_gene: TRBJ2-5; CDR3aa: ASSKVVSTSEFEKETQY
v_gene: TRBV10-2; abundance: once; j_gene: TRBJ2-5; CDR3aa: ASGTARGTQY
v_gene: TRBV5-6; abundance: few; j_gene: TRBJ1-5; CDR3aa: ASSLTGGRSNQPQH
v_gene: TRBV2; abundance: -; j_gene: TRBJ2-1; CDR3aa: ASSMVEQF
v_gene: TRBV10-3; abundance: few; j_gene: TRBJ1-2; CDR3aa: AINSWQGNTSGYT
v_gene: TRBV12-3/TRBV12-4; abundance: many; j_gene: TRBJ2-6; CDR3aa: ASSRRGSGANVLT
v_gene: TRBV5-6; abundance: -; j_gene: TRBJ2-1; CDR3aa: ASRAVQGKSNEQF
v_gene: TRBV11-2; abundance: few; j_gene: TRBJ2-7; CDR3aa: ASSFTPGSGGSYEQY
v_gene: TRBV12-3/TRBV12-4; abundance: -; j_gene: TRBJ1-2; CDR3aa: ASSFTGLYGYT
v_gene: TRBV5-1; abundance: many; j_gene: TRBJ2-3; CDR3aa: ASSLDSTSTDTQY
v_gene: TRBV19; abundance: -; j_gene: TRBJ2-2; CDR3aa: ASSIEGGANGELF
v_gene: TRBV2; abundance: few; j_gene: TRBJ2-4; CDR3aa: ASSAPGAKNIQY
v_gene: TRBV28; abundance: -; j_gene: TRBJ1-5; CDR3aa: ASEGNQPQH
v_gene: TRBV11-2; abundance: few; j_gene: TRBJ2-7; CDR3aa: ASESTDRGYEQY
v_gene: TRBV12-3/TRBV12-4; abundance: -; j_gene: TRBJ2-2; CDR3aa: ASTLSVSGELF
v_gene: TRBV2; abundance: -; j_gene: TRBJ2-7; CDR3aa: ASGDSLTYEQY
v_gene: TRBV2; abundance: -; j_gene: TRBJ1-1; CDR3aa: ASSTYSEAF
v_gene: TRBV5-1; abundance: few; j_gene: TRBJ2-1; CDR3aa: ASSLDSNNEQF
v_gene: TRBV4-1; abundance: few; j_gene: TRBJ2-2; CDR3aa: ASSLLLGTPGELF
v_gene: TRBV27; abundance: few; j_gene: TRBJ2-7; CDR3aa: APAGAPITGGEQY
v_gene: TRBV12-3/TRBV12-4; abundance: -; j_gene: TRBJ2-3; CDR3aa: ASSLEGVGTDTQY
v_gene: TRBV2; abundance: -; j_gene: TRBJ2-2; CDR3aa: ASRTTGAAGAGELF
v_gene: TRBV4-2; abundance: many; j_gene: TRBJ2-1; CDR3aa: ASSQVFREQF
v_gene: TRBV9; abundance: many; j_gene: TRBJ2-4; CDR3aa: ASSVAGQGAGSAKNIQY
v_gene: TRBV6-2/TRBV6-3; abundance: -; j_gene: TRBJ2-7; CDR3aa: ASSYSPTSGLVLSYEQY
v_gene: TRBV30; abundance: -; j_gene: TRBJ2-1; CDR3aa: AWGGGQLYNEQF
v_gene: TRBV12-5; abundance: -; j_gene: TRBJ2-7; CDR3aa: ASGSYGYEQY
v_gene: TRBV21-1; abundance: -; j_gene: TRBJ2-5; CDR3aa: ASSKTAQGQETQY